This T cell receptor (beta chain) was identified during a study of blood T cells in healthy people across ages. In the study overall: When template switching was applied, about one barcoded beta molecule was captured per two T cells.

Sample-barcoded 5' priming and a J-beta primer mix drove a second PCR of about 6 to 12 cycles. From the 5' RACE reads, TCRdb called clonotypes with MiXCR, one entry per CDR3 protein. The sample records about 570,000 distinct CDR3 sequences, about 26% being singletons. This clonotype came up a few times. The TCR was taken from an older woman in good health. The sample comprised blood.

DNA of the CDR3: TGTGCCAGCAGTTTAGTAGGGGGCTCCCTCTACGAGCAGTACTTC. This translates into CASSLVGGSLYEQYF. V usage is TRBV27 and J usage is TRBJ2-7, with 7 bases matching TRBD1. CDR1 and CDR2 (germline): MNHEY, SMNVEV (reference sequence). The CDR3 is made up of 15 amino acids. J was trimmed by 3 bases and V by 2 bases; bases with no gene match: 7.